This record concerns one T cell receptor beta chain sequence. Its antigen is currently not known. Per-nucleotide qualities are absent, and no much larger clonotype sits a single base away. This specimen comes from a study of cytomegalovirus exposure and HLA in healthy donors (dated by TCRdb to the late 2010s). As for the study more broadly: An earlier analysis of several hundred of the donors reported 250 to 300 Gb of sequence data and some 120 million unique TCR beta sequences from about 200 million T cells. An early release covering roughly 600 HLA-typed donors comprised 300 to 350 gigabases of sequencing data and roughly 86 million unique TCR sequences. Of the roughly 400 genotyped donors, roughly 80% fell in the genetic ancestry cluster associated with self-reported Caucasian donors. The study aimed to test whether cataloging public T cell receptors could reveal signatures of past pathogen exposure. The study used immunosequencing to profile the T cell repertoires of hundreds of subjects and linked those repertoires to cytomegalovirus serostatus. Along with the approximately 600-subject first cohort, a separate validation cohort of over a hundred different subjects was used. To predict cytomegalovirus infection status, the study brought together high-throughput TCR immunosequencing, statistical association of individual TCRs with disease status, and machine learning. A later analysis re-examined previously published TCR beta repertoires from roughly 650 donors and added high-resolution HLA genotyping to investigate patterns of TCR occurrence. Rather than drawing on any new phenotypic data, the later analysis identified candidate immune exposures from TCR beta sequences and the way those sequences occurred across donors. An earlier analysis of around 580 of the donors used high-throughput TCR beta sequencing to judge whether each TCR beta V gene segment behaved as functional or pseudogenic. Donor age, sex, ethnicity and CMV serostatus were compiled together with the repertoire data. A later genetic analysis used genome-wide SNP genotypes for about three fifths of the 666 donors, treating that subset as a discovery cohort. Every discovery cohort repertoire had been produced on one sequencing platform. Class I and class II HLA loci were covered by the typing at four-digit resolution. Typing coverage differed by locus: A, B, C, DRB1 and DQB1 were typed in roughly 620-630 donors, DQA1 in about 550, DPA1 in around 580, and DPB1 in around 440. Because of strong linkage in the cohort, roughly five DR-DQ haplotypes were treated as single units for association and clustering. Among several hundred genotyped donors of the cohort, an average of around 250,000 unique TCR beta nucleotide sequences was sequenced per donor, of which 15% to 20% were non-productive.

In total, 600 or so healthy bone marrow donors made up the cohort. At the time of sampling, all cohort members were nominally healthy, though unrecorded immune exposures were likely present. The donor was CMV seronegative and belonged to the group of 350 or so seronegative cohort members. Every donor gave a peripheral blood sample, and the peripheral blood mononuclear cells from that sample were used for TCR beta sequencing. The Qiagen DNeasy Blood Extraction Kit was used to extract genomic DNA from the blood cell samples. Libraries were made using the immunoSEQ multiplex PCR assay. A mixture of 60 forward primers for TCR Vbeta segments and 13 reverse primers for TCR Jbeta segments was used in the multiplex PCR. The CDR3 region of rearranged TCR beta genes was amplified from genomic DNA by a multiplex PCR assay. On the Illumina HiSeq System, the amplified TCR beta libraries were sequenced as 87-base-pair reads. Per the source publication's procedure: A later analysis counted about 76 million unique TCR beta chains across the roughly 700 repertoires, and about 10 million of these chains were shared by at least two donors. A nearest-neighbor algorithm error-corrected the raw reads and collapsed the reads into unique sequences, merging closely related sequences to remove PCR and sequencing errors. To assign V, D and J gene segments, CDR3 sequences were aligned to IMGT reference sequences. For a sequence to be retained, at least a six-nucleotide match to both a V gene segment and a J gene segment was required. A rearrangement was called productive if the CDR3 had no stop codons and remained in frame with V and J, and every other rearrangement was called non-productive. Following IMGT convention, CDR3 was defined as the stretch from the second conserved V-encoded cysteine to the conserved J-encoded phenylalanine. In an earlier analysis of approximately 590 of the donors, sequences lacking an unambiguous match to a single V gene segment were excluded. In an earlier analysis of around 600 of the donors, V segments were called functional above 56.7% productive rearrangements and were called segregating when the between-donor standard deviation exceeded 5%. To diagnose cytomegalovirus status from the catalog of TCR beta chain sequences, a statistical classification framework was built. A later analysis assigned V and J genes by comparing TCR nucleotide sequences with IMGT/GENE-DB human TR gene sequences. A later analysis assigned CDR3 sequences and most-parsimonious VDJ recombination scenarios with the TCRdist pipeline. In a later analysis, each TCR beta chain was defined by its CDR3 amino acid sequence together with its V-gene family, and reads lacking a unique V-gene family were excluded. To address suspected cross-contamination and a sequencing artifact, a later analysis removed several hundred highly shared, low-generation-probability nucleotide sequences. A later analysis calculated a clonal expansion index for each public chain from normalized within-repertoire ranks of inferred template counts. In a later analysis, generation probabilities were computed using a VDJ recombination model fitted to out-of-frame rearrangements, and the results were checked against IGoR. Hypergeometric tests were used in a later analysis to score TCR-TCR, TCR-HLA and TCR-CMV co-occurrence, with a repertoire-size bias correction applied to the TCR pairs. False discovery rates were estimated in a later analysis by permuting HLA or CMV assignments 20 times. A later analysis grouped co-occurring TCRs with DBSCAN, adding TCRdist sequence similarity when clustering within HLA-allele-positive subsets. Co-occurrence clustering excluded repertoires with fewer than 30,000 or more than 120,000 public chains, plus five with anomalous nucleotide sharing. The table comes from immuneACCESS by way of TCRdb, which keeps in-frame sequences with V and J called. Part of the clones is missing from these tables; in studies checked, under half for an unresolved V gene and the rest for unknown reasons. That table gives V, J and clone size, and the DNA gave D and trimming. This sample holds about 140,000 clones; more than 60% were observed only once. In total, the top ten clones hold around 1.5% of the sample.

Broader findings and caveats from the paper: A group of highly shared sequence variants was considered likely to be a technical artifact of the sequencing pipeline. At a false discovery rate of 0.05, a later analysis linked 15,000 to 20,000 TCR beta sequences to specific HLA alleles. In the study, 150 to 200 TCR beta chains were listed as associated with cytomegalovirus. Most TCR sequences were observed very rarely across donors, whereas some public TCRs were present in many individuals. A further reported finding was that TCR beta sequences accurately predicted the HLA-A and HLA-B alleles for most subjects in the first cohort. This cohort had only TCR beta chains sequenced, and the lack of alpha or paired-chain data limited which features could be detected. According to a later analysis, most CMV-associated TCR beta chains appeared to be HLA-restricted, and the HLA associations seemed to be driven largely by CMV exposure. The classifier was reported to diagnose cytomegalovirus status with high specificity and sensitivity in both the original cohort and the validation cohort. Because counts were too low, roughly 17 rarely observed V segments, including chromosome 9 orphons, were left out of the earlier analysis of 587 of the donors. Broadly in line with IMGT annotations, most TCR beta V segments showed up in productive rearrangements about 90% or about 30% of the time in an earlier analysis of several hundred of the donors. For the cohort, immune exposure information was limited to CMV serostatus. Compared with equally common non-associated chains, HLA-associated TCR beta chains in a later analysis were more clonally expanded and had lower generation probabilities. According to the authors, the approach could potentially be generalized to other disease states and immunological phenotypes. Some IMGT-functional V segments, including TRBV6-2 and TRBV6-3, could not be told apart with the 87-base-pair reads, so those segments were excluded. Because HLA typing was missing for some donors at each locus, association tests included only the typed subset. Roughly uniform sequencing depth across donors was assumed in presence/absence analyses, although this assumption may not hold. An association between a missense DCLRE1C variant and V-gene and J-gene trimming of TCR beta chains was found in a later genetic analysis and replicated in an independent cohort. A few of the identified cytomegalovirus-associated TCR beta chains were confirmed in vitro to be specific for cytomegalovirus antigens. Compared with the approximately 670-donor mean, donors in an Asian-associated ancestry cluster had fewer N-insertions in productive TCRs, according to a later genetic analysis. Strong co-occurrence of HLA alleles, especially DR and DQ, made assigning TCR associations to individual alleles difficult. Correlated functional status among segregating V segments might reflect linkage disequilibrium, but an unknown experimental factor could not be ruled out. In a later analysis, the rate of TCR association differed among HLA loci, with DRB1 alleles having the most associated TCRs and HLA-C alleles having the fewest. A later analysis reported that several top co-occurrence clusters appeared linked to parvovirus B19, influenza, CMV and Epstein-Barr virus.

Based on the germline V gene, the CDR1 and CDR2 sequences are SGHVS and FQNEAQ. Inclusive of the bounding cysteine and phenylalanine, the CDR3 is 16 residues long. Just the 48-base CDR3 DNA is kept, in frame starting at base 1. Between the V and J ends, shortened by 4 bases and 0 bases respectively, the junction contains 13 bases. The sample consisted of PBMCs. The source is a female donor in good health and CMV-seronegative. This chain joins TRBV7-8 to TRBJ1-3; TRBD1 might be the D gene, on 5 matching bases. The CDR3 reads CASSYLGQNSGNTIYF. The nucleotide sequence is TGTGCCAGCAGCTACCTGGGGCAGAACTCTGGAAACACCATATATTTT.